The T cell receptor beta chain described here comes from a study of blood T cell repertoires in COVID-19. Study-level background: The samples span acute and convalescent COVID-19 from the United States, Italy and Spain. In each case, the material was cDNA or gDNA derived from T cells, B-cell-depleted T cells, or PBMCs.

As handled by the study authors: Reference gene primers were amplified, and this amplification served to estimate nucleated cell counts. Method: immunoSEQ multiplex PCR; TCRdb's copy keeps in-frame clones and lacks some. V, J and clone size derive from that table, while D and trimming were established from the DNA sequence. The table lists fewer than 400,000 clones, roughly 89% of them singletons. This clone was detected once. Enrolment of Seattle patients took place during active infection, and they were followed longitudinally. Sequenced: peripheral blood. The sequence came from a woman aged 30 to 39 with COVID-19, enrolled during active disease.

The CDR3 protein is CASSRGQPLTGELFF. DNA for the CDR3: TGTGCCAGCAGCCGTGGACAGCCTCTCACCGGGGAGCTGTTTTTT. The rearrangement links TRBV7-2 to TRBJ2-2, with a weak D call TRBD1 (6 bases). Trimming pared 5 bases from V and 4 bases from J, leaving 14 bases between. Per germline, CDR1 SGHTA and CDR2 FQGNSA. This CDR3 comprises 15 residues.